This T cell receptor (beta chain) was recorded in a study of T cells after yellow fever vaccination. TCRdb independently ran MiXCR on the 5' RACE reads; one entry per CDR3 protein. The table records 340,000 or so distinct CDR3 sequences, around 13% of them present only once. As regards this clonotype: Its matching antigen is unknown.

General study findings and limits: When the response was secondary, it was weaker but reached its peak faster, day 5 versus 15. Abundant contaminating clonotypes from the bulk population could appear in FACS-sorted repertoires.

CDR3 length: 16 residues. Germline V gene data show CDR1 as KGHSH and CDR2 as LQKENI. The V gene lost 3 bases and the J gene lost 2 bases, with 14 bases spanning the gap. The sample in question was CD4+ T cells sorted from PBMCs, obtained 15 days after the yellow fever booster vaccination. The chain couples TRBV18 to TRBJ1-3; D is perhaps TRBD1 (6 bases). This TCR was recovered from a man younger than 35 who received the YFV17D yellow fever vaccine. As DNA, the CDR3 is TGTGCCAGCTCACCGGGGGGCAGTCGCCCTGGAAACACCATATATTTT. Its translation: CASSPGGSRPGNTIYF.